This TCR beta chain was sequenced for a study of blood T cell repertoires in COVID-19. Per the germline V gene, CDR1 is LGHNA and CDR2 is YNFKEQ. The CDR3 covers 15 residues. The ends were cut back, 1 base at V and 10 bases at J, with 14 bases in the middle. Produced via immunoSEQ multiplex PCR; TCRdb's table is partial and in-frame only. The table shows 120,000 or so clones, with approximately 90% occurring only once. The sequence was obtained from a woman of 80 years or more with acute or convalescent COVID-19. The J gene is TRBJ1-6, the V gene TRBV4-2, with D tentatively TRBD1 (5 bases). The material sequenced was peripheral blood. DNA of the CDR3: TGTGCCAGCAGCCAAGCCTTCAGGGCCCCCTCACCCCTCCACTTT. Translation gives CASSQAFRAPSPLHF.